The 9 T cell receptor beta chains below come from one sample, sequenced in a study of blood T cell repertoires in COVID-19 (dated by TCRdb to 2020 to 2022). Library prep was done by the immunoSEQ multiplex PCR assay. Here the immuneACCESS table is served through TCRdb, limited to in-frame sequences with V and J called. Missing clones are a known gap in these copies; in checked studies unresolved V genes cover under half, and the rest lacks a known reason. The sample table shows roughly 350,000 clones, and about 92% are seen once. The leading ten clones occupy roughly 18% of the sample. Sequencing was done on a sample of PBMCs or T cells enriched from blood (not recorded which). The receptors shown here come from a woman in her twenties or thirties who had recovered from COVID-19.

The CDR3 region is CASSFPLGNYGYTF. In nucleotides, the CDR3 is TGTGCCAGCAGCTTCCCTCTAGGAAACTATGGCTACACCTTC. The J gene is TRBJ1-2, the V gene TRBV7-9; D is ambiguous. V was pared by 3 bases and J by 2 bases, with 10 bases between. The CDR3 extends over 14 amino acids. The germline V gene has CDR1 SEHNR and CDR2 FQNEAQ (reference sequence).

V is TRBV3-1 (or the pseudogene TRBV3-2) and J is TRBJ1-2; D gene ambiguous. The CDR3 extends over 13 amino acids. The germline gives CDR1 LGHDT, CDR2 YNNKEL (reference sequence). Between the trimmed V and J ends, which lost 3 bases and 5 bases, there was a span of 10 bases. In DNA form, the CDR3 reads TGTGCCAGCAGCCACACGCGAGGTTATGGCTACACCTTC. Protein sequence: CASSHTRGYGYTF.

The chain recombines TRBV4-1 with TRBJ2-7, with D unresolved. V lost 1 base and J lost 3, with 7 bases in between. The CDR3 consists of 13 residues. Germline-derived CDR1 and CDR2 are MGHRA and YSYEKL. In nucleotides, the CDR3 is TGCGCCAGCAGCCAAGGACTGGACTACGAGCAGTACTTC. Amino acid sequence: CASSQGLDYEQYF.

This chain connects TRBV6-5 to TRBJ2-7, with 7 bases fitting TRBD1. The CDR3 totals 15 residues. Trimming took 5 bases from V and 4 from J; bases not matched to a gene: 11. From germline, CDR1 is MNHEY and CDR2 SVGAGI. The CDR3 loop is CASSQRDRAQYEQYF. The CDR3 nucleotides are TGTGCCAGCAGTCAACGAGACAGGGCCCAGTACGAGCAGTACTTC.

The V and J genes are TRBV24-1 and TRBJ2-7; the match to TRBD1 covers 7 bases. V was pared by 9 bases and J by 5 bases, with 9 bases of the junction left unmatched. In germline, CDR1 is KGHDR, CDR2 SFDVKD. CDR3 length: 13 amino acids. CDR3 nucleotides: TGTGCCACCCAAAAGACAGGGATCAACGAGCAGTACTTC. It encodes CATQKTGINEQYF.

V gene TRBV12-3 or TRBV12-4 combines with J gene TRBJ2-1; D unclear. This CDR3 has 11 residues. V was shortened by 4 bases and J by 9 bases, with 7 bases between the two germline ends. The DNA of the CDR3 is TGTGCCAGCAGTTATGTGGCTGAGCAGTTCTTC. Protein: CASSYVAEQFF.

The V call is TRBV4-3, the J call TRBJ2-7, with 11 bases lining up with TRBD2. Germline-derived CDR1 and CDR2 are LGHNA and YSLEER. Trimming removed 0 bases from V and 6 bases from J; junction bases left unmatched: 7. CDR3 length equals 16 residues. CDR3 sequence reads: CASSQDPTSGMVEQYF. As DNA, the CDR3 is TGCGCCAGCAGCCAAGATCCGACTAGCGGGATGGTCGAGCAGTACTTC.

The chain employs TRBV10-3 and TRBJ2-1; 7 bases agree with TRBD2. V shed 8 bases and J 5 bases; nucleotides not matched to a gene: 6. Germline V gene lookup returns CDR1 ENHRY and CDR2 SYGVKD. CDR3 length: 13 residues. DNA of the CDR3: TGTGCCATCGGGACTAATCGAGACAATGAGCAGTTCTTC. It codes for CAIGTNRDNEQFF.

The chain has TRBV4-2 and TRBJ1-1; D call uncertain. Germline V lookup: CDR1 LGHNA, CDR2 YNFKEQ. V lost 2 bases, J lost 0 bases, and 13 bases lay in between. The length of the CDR3 is 16 residues. The CDR3 coding sequence is TGTGCCAGCAGCCAAACCCGTGGGAGAATGAACACTGAAGCTTTCTTT. It is translated as CASSQTRGRMNTEAFF.